The clone carrying this T cell receptor beta chain showed up many times. These data come from a study of T cells in Graves' hyperthyroidism and ophthalmopathy. The CDR3 is 12 residues long. V lost 5 bases and J lost 6, with 11 bases in between. RNA transcripts provided the source from which TCR beta CDR3 regions were amplified. The HTBI primer set drove a first-round RT-PCR of the TCR CDR3. TCRdb used MiXCR to reprocess the multiplex PCR reads, holding one entry per CDR3 protein. The table lists approximately 600,000 distinct CDR3 sequences, 13% to 15% of them singletons. This TCR was recovered from a woman between 18 and 29 years old with Graves' ophthalmopathy. The chain couples TRBV12-3 or TRBV12-4 to TRBJ2-7; possible D gene TRBD1, 5 bases. The specimen sequenced was blood. The CDR3 is CASSPQVFEQYF. CDR3 sequence (DNA): TGTGCCAGCAGTCCACAGGTTTTCGAGCAGTACTTC.